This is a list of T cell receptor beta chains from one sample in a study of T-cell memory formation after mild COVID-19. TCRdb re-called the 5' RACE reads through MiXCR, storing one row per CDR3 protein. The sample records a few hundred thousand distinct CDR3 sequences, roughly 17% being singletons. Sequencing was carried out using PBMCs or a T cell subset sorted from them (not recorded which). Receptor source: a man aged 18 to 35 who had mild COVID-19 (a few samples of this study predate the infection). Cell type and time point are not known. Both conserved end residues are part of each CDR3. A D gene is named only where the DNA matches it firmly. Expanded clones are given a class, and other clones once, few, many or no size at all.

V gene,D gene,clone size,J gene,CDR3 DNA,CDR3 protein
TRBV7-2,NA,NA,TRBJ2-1,TGTGCCAGCATCCGTCGTCAGAGCGAGCAGTTCTTC,CASIRRQSEQFF
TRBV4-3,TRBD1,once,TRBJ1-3,TGCGCCAGCAGCCGCGGACAGGGAAGGGACACCATATATTTT,CASSRGQGRDTIYF
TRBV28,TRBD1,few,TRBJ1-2,TGTGCCAGCAGTTTCTCAGGGGGACCTGGCTACACCTTC,CASSFSGGPGYTF
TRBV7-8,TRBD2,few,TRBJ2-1,TGTGCCACCATTAGCGGGGCGAGCTCCTACAATGAGCAGTTCTTC,CATISGASSYNEQFF
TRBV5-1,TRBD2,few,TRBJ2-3,TGCGCCAGCAGCTTCCCCGCGGGGGGAGATACGCAGTATTTT,CASSFPAGGDTQYF
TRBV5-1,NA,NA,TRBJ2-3,TGCGCCAGCAGCGTCCCGGCAGGTCTCGGGACAAGCACAGATACGCAGTATTTT,CASSVPAGLGTSTDTQYF
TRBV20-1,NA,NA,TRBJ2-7,TGCAGTGCTATGGTCGCAGGTTACGAGCAGTACTTC,CSAMVAGYEQYF
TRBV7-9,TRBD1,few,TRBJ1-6,TGTGCCAGCAGCTGGGGGACAGGTGTGGCTTCACCCCTCCACTTT,CASSWGTGVASPLHF
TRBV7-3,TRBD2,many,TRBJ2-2,TGTGCCAGCAGCCTAGGGACTAGCACCGGGGAGCTGTTTTTT,CASSLGTSTGELFF
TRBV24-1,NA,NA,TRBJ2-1,TGTGCCACCAGTGATGTTAGCGGAGATTACAATGAGCAGTTCTTC,CATSDVSGDYNEQFF
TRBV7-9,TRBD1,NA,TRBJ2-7,TGTGCCAGCAGCCCAGGAGTTCGGCAGGGGGCAACGTACGAGCAGTACTTC,CASSPGVRQGATYEQYF
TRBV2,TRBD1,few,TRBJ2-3,TGTGCCAGCAGTGTACGGACAGGGGGCGGAGATACGCAGTATTTT,CASSVRTGGGDTQYF
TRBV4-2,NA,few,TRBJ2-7,TGTGCCAGCAGCCAACAGGGGGGCTACGAGCAGTACTTC,CASSQQGGYEQYF
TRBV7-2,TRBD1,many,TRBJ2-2,TGTGCCAGCAGCTTTACCGGGACAGTACGTACCGGGGAGCTGTTTTTT,CASSFTGTVRTGELFF
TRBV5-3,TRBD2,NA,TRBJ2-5,TGTGCCAGAAGCTTGGAGGAACGCGGGGGGCCCCAAGAGACCCAGTACTTC,CARSLEERGGPQETQYF
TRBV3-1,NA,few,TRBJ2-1,TGTGCCAGCAGCCATTCCGTTGGAGGGGACCGATACCCATACAATGAGCAGTTCTTC,CASSHSVGGDRYPYNEQFF
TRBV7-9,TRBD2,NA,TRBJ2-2,TGTGCCAGCCGGGAGGGGTTCCCCGGGGAGCTGTTTTTT,CASREGFPGELFF
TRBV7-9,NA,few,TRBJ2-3,TGTGCCAGCAGCCGGGACCTCCACCACACAGATACGCAGTATTTT,CASSRDLHHTDTQYF
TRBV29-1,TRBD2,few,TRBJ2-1,TGCAGCGTTGTGACTAGCGGGGGCCCTGGTAATGAGCAGTTCTTC,CSVVTSGGPGNEQFF
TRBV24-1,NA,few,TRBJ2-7,TGTGCCACCAGTGAAGTGCAGGGGTACGAGCAGTACTTC,CATSEVQGYEQYF
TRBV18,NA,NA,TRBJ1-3,TGTGCCAGCTCAATCGGCTCTGGAAACACCATATATTTT,CASSIGSGNTIYF
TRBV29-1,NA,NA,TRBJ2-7,TGCAGCGTCCGAAGGGGGGGAGAGCAGTACTTC,CSVRRGGEQYF
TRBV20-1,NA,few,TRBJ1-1,TGCAGTGCTCATAAGGACAGCCTGAACACTGAAGCTTTCTTT,CSAHKDSLNTEAFF
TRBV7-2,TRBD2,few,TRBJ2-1,TGTGCCAGCAGCTGGGGGGGAGCGGGACCCTACAATGAGCAGTTCTTC,CASSWGGAGPYNEQFF
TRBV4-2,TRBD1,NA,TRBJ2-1,TGTGCCAGCAGCCAAGAGCCAGGACAGGGGTTTAGCAATGAGCAGTTCTTC,CASSQEPGQGFSNEQFF